A selection of T cell receptor beta chains follows, all from one sample in a study of blood T cell repertoires in COVID-19. Repertoires were generated with immunoSEQ multiplex PCR, while TCRdb's copy carries only in-frame clones and drops some. Here the sample spans more than 200,000 clones, more than 75% being singletons. The specimen was PBMCs or T cells enriched from blood (not recorded which). The receptors come from a young man with acute COVID-19. Both conserved end residues are part of each CDR3. D genes are given only for firm matches. A clone size is listed for some rows: how often the clone was seen (once, few, many), or a class if it is expanded.

TRBJ2-1,-,TRBD1,TRBV18,CASSPLGQGAIDEQFF,TGTGCCAGCTCACCGTTAGGGCAGGGGGCTATCGATGAGCAGTTCTTC
TRBJ2-1,-,-,TRBV2,CASKTEGTSEQFF,TGTGCCAGCAAGACTGAAGGAACGAGTGAGCAGTTCTTC
TRBJ1-5,-,-,TRBV6-6,CASSYIGGESNQPQHF,TGTGCCAGCAGTTATATCGGGGGGGAAAGCAATCAGCCCCAGCATTTT
TRBJ2-5,-,-,TRBV5-3,CARSWQTGSQETQYF,TGTGCCAGAAGCTGGCAAACAGGTTCCCAAGAGACCCAGTACTTC
TRBJ2-1,once,TRBD1,TRBV19,CASSTGTVNYNEQFF,TGTGCCAGTAGTACCGGGACAGTTAACTACAATGAGCAGTTCTTC
TRBJ1-1,-,-,TRBV5-1,CASSLLGPTEAFF,TGCGCCAGCAGCTTGCTAGGTCCCACTGAAGCTTTCTTT
TRBJ1-2,-,-,TRBV28,CASSPPGGRDGYTF,TGTGCCAGCAGCCCCCCCGGGGGGCGGGATGGCTACACCTTC
TRBJ1-2,few,-,TRBV12-3/TRBV12-4,CASSLDEGYGYTF,TGTGCCAGCAGTTTAGACGAGGGATATGGCTACACCTTC
TRBJ2-3,-,TRBD1,TRBV3-1/TRBV3-2,CASSQRGRQTDTQYF,TGTGCCAGCAGCCAAAGGGGGCGGCAGACGGATACGCAGTATTTT
TRBJ2-2,-,TRBD2,TRBV19,CASSMSGGSTGELFF,TGTGCCAGTAGTATGAGCGGGGGAAGCACCGGGGAGCTGTTTTTT
TRBJ1-4,-,-,TRBV7-9,CASSFQQHNEKLFF,TGTGCCAGCAGCTTTCAACAGCATAATGAAAAACTGTTTTTT
TRBJ2-7,once,TRBD1,TRBV5-1,CASSSDRGREQYF,TGCGCCAGCAGCTCGGACAGGGGGCGCGAGCAGTACTTC
TRBJ2-1,few,TRBD2,TRBV5-1,CASSSAGTSLDGEQFF,TGCGCCAGCAGCTCGGCCGGGACTAGTCTGGACGGAGAGCAGTTCTTC
TRBJ2-3,-,TRBD2,TRBV6-1,CASSEGGGTDTQYF,TGTGCCAGCAGTGAAGGGGGAGGGACAGATACGCAGTATTTT
TRBJ2-5,-,-,TRBV12-3/TRBV12-4,CASKLGGRETQYF,TGTGCCAGCAAGTTAGGGGGTCGGGAGACCCAGTACTTC
TRBJ1-6,few,-,TRBV9,CASSVDAQGDSPLHF,TGTGCCAGCAGCGTAGATGCACAGGGAGACTCACCCCTCCACTTT
TRBJ2-7,-,-,TRBV15,CATSRTGFEQYF,TGTGCCACCAGCAGAACAGGGTTCGAGCAGTACTTC
TRBJ2-3,-,-,TRBV5-1,CASSQGIDTQYF,TGCGCCAGCAGTCAGGGCATAGATACGCAGTATTTT
TRBJ2-1,-,-,TRBV12-5,CASGLGQSSYNEQFF,TGTGCTAGTGGTTTGGGACAGAGCTCCTACAATGAGCAGTTCTTC
TRBJ2-7,-,TRBD1,TRBV5-1,CASSLVAGGPPEQYF,TGCGCCAGCAGCTTGGTGGCAGGGGGCCCCCCCGAGCAGTACTTC
TRBJ1-2,-,TRBD1,TRBV7-6,CASSSGTASSNYGYTF,TGTGCCAGCAGCTCAGGGACAGCCAGCTCAAACTATGGCTACACCTTC
TRBJ2-3,-,-,TRBV10-3,CAIKPRQGTDTQYF,TGTGCCATCAAACCTCGGCAGGGAACAGATACGCAGTATTTT
TRBJ2-2,-,TRBD1,TRBV7-2,CATGTGSAGELFF,TGTGCCACCGGGACAGGGAGTGCCGGGGAGCTGTTTTTT
TRBJ1-1,-,TRBD1,TRBV2,CASTTTGGAKTEAFF,TGTGCCAGCACTACGACAGGGGGCGCGAAGACTGAAGCTTTCTTT
TRBJ1-4,many,-,TRBV27,CASSPSAATNEKLFF,TGTGCCAGCAGCCCCTCGGCGGCCACTAATGAAAAACTGTTTTTT
TRBJ1-2,once,-,TRBV30,CAWSVKHGYTF,TGTGCCTGGAGTGTGAAGCATGGCTACACCTTC
TRBJ1-4,-,TRBD1,TRBV28,CASSLRATGGSEKLFF,TGTGCCAGCAGTTTAAGGGCGACAGGGGGAAGTGAAAAACTGTTTTTT
TRBJ1-6,-,TRBD1,TRBV27,CASKTGGPPLHF,TGTGCCAGCAAAACAGGGGGCCCACCCCTCCACTTT
TRBJ2-5,once,-,TRBV4-2,CASSQGASEVETQYF,TGTGCCAGCAGCCAAGGGGCTAGCGAGGTAGAGACCCAGTACTTC
TRBJ1-5,-,-,TRBV30,CAATLTRNQPQHF,TGTGCAGCGACCCTCACGCGAAATCAGCCCCAGCATTTT
TRBJ1-5,-,-,TRBV28,CASSLAGSNQPQHF,TGTGCCAGCAGTTTGGCAGGAAGCAATCAGCCCCAGCATTTT
TRBJ2-3,-,TRBD2,TRBV29-1,CSVEDLRGFTGDTQYF,TGCAGCGTTGAAGATCTGCGGGGGTTCACGGGAGATACGCAGTATTTT
TRBJ1-2,-,-,TRBV27,CASSLSTGVDGYTF,TGTGCCAGCAGTTTATCGACCGGGGTCGATGGCTACACCTTC
TRBJ1-1,once,TRBD1,TRBV11-3,CASSLGQGRENTEAFF,TGTGCCAGCAGCTTAGGACAGGGGAGAGAGAACACTGAAGCTTTCTTT
TRBJ2-5,-,-,TRBV2,CASSKTVKETQYF,TGTGCCAGCAGCAAGACAGTAAAAGAGACCCAGTACTTC
TRBJ2-1,-,-,TRBV28,CASSIEGNEQFF,TGTGCCAGCAGTATAGAGGGCAATGAGCAGTTCTTC
TRBJ1-2,-,TRBD1,TRBV7-9,CASSRGTGGYTF,TGTGCCAGCAGCCGAGGGACAGGCGGCTACACCTTC
TRBJ2-1,-,TRBD2,TRBV4-1,CASSQDRVAGGRNEQFF,TGCGCCAGCAGCCAAGATAGAGTAGCGGGGGGAAGGAATGAGCAGTTCTTC
TRBJ2-4,once,-,TRBV12-3/TRBV12-4,CASGGGTKNIQYF,TGTGCCAGCGGTGGAGGGACCAAAAACATTCAGTACTTC
TRBJ2-1,-,-,TRBV24-1,CATSPPPWLGQFF,TGTGCCACCAGCCCGCCCCCTTGGCTAGGGCAGTTCTTC
TRBJ2-5,-,TRBD1,TRBV9,CASSVVGTGVGETQYF,TGTGCCAGCAGCGTAGTGGGGACAGGGGTAGGAGAGACCCAGTACTTC
TRBJ2-1,-,-,TRBV29-1,CSGVGEANEQFF,TGCAGCGGGGTCGGTGAGGCTAATGAGCAGTTCTTC
TRBJ2-1,once,TRBD2,TRBV9,CASSVGGLAGAEQFF,TGTGCCAGCAGCGTAGGTGGACTAGCGGGGGCTGAGCAGTTCTTC
TRBJ1-3,-,-,TRBV12-3/TRBV12-4,CASSPQNGNTIYF,TGTGCCAGCAGCCCGCAGAATGGAAACACCATATATTTT
TRBJ1-2,-,TRBD1,TRBV27,CASSLSGTDGYGYTF,TGTGCCAGCAGTTTATCTGGGACAGACGGGTATGGCTACACCTTC
TRBJ1-1,-,TRBD1,TRBV5-1,CASSAGQGGTEAFF,TGCGCCAGCAGCGCAGGACAGGGCGGCACTGAAGCTTTCTTT
TRBJ1-6,few,TRBD1,TRBV5-1,CASTSGQGFSYNSPLHF,TGCGCCAGCACGAGTGGACAGGGTTTTTCCTATAATTCACCCCTCCACTTT
TRBJ1-1,-,TRBD1,TRBV27,CASSFDRVTEAFF,TGTGCCAGCAGTTTCGACAGGGTCACTGAAGCTTTCTTT
TRBJ2-2,-,TRBD1,TRBV2,CASSLLTGISGELFF,TGTGCCAGCAGCCTCCTGACAGGGATCTCCGGGGAGCTGTTTTTT
TRBJ1-3,-,-,TRBV6-5,CASSYSQFSGNTIYF,TGTGCCAGCAGTTACTCGCAGTTCTCTGGAAACACCATATATTTT